This passage covers 27 T cell receptor beta chains from one sample sequenced in a study of Ad26.COV2.S vaccination and SARS-CoV-2 variants listed by TCRdb under 2021. Libraries came from the immunoSEQ multiplex PCR assay. The table was pulled from immuneACCESS by TCRdb, which kept in-frame rearrangements only. Such tables lose some clones; where checked, under half of the loss comes from unresolved V genes, and the rest has no known cause. For this sample the table gives around 300,000 clones, of which about 90% were detected only once. The ten largest clones take up 4.5% to 5.5% of the sample. This sample's treatment or condition label indicates: 15 to 20 received Ad26.COV2.S at low or high dose, single or two shots; several received placebo; per-sample allocation not given. For vaccine and placebo recipients, the sequenced repertoires came from samples collected on day 63 after the first injection.

This sample comprised peripheral blood, obtained in a trial of Ad26.COV2.S vaccine versus placebo. Every receptor here comes from a person between 18 and 59 years old who received the Ad26.COV2.S COVID-19 vaccine or a placebo.

This chain links TRBV7-7 with TRBJ2-6; D remains unclear. This CDR3 region has 15 residues. Trimming cost V 2 bases and J 0 bases, with 5 bases left between them. Germline assignment: CDR1 SSHAT and CDR2 FNYEAQ (reference sequence). The CDR3 DNA reads as TGTGCCAGCAGCTTACGATCCTCTGGGGCCAACGTCCTGACTTTC. Its protein product is CASSLRSSGANVLTF.

The V call is TRBV18, the J call TRBJ2-5, with TRBD2 identical over 12 bases. The CDR3 is 17 residues long. V dropped 0 bases and J dropped 2; count of bases not matched to a gene: 4. Germline V gene data show CDR1 as KGHSH and CDR2 as LQKENI. In nucleotides, the CDR3 is TGTGCCAGCTCACCACCGCTGGGGACTAGCGGGCAAGAGACCCAGTACTTC. Protein: CASSPPLGTSGQETQYF. Supplemented by reference TRBV18 and TRBJ2-5, the full variable domain reads NAGVMQNPRHLVRRRGQEARLRCSPMKGHSHVYWYRQLPEEGLKFMVYLQKENIIDESGMPKERFSAEFPKEGPSILRIQQVVRGDSAAYFCASSPPLGTSGQETQYFGPGTRLLVL.

The chain has TRBV2 and TRBJ2-7; 8 nucleotides line up with TRBD1. Germline CDR1 reads SNHLY; CDR2 reads FYNNEI. J lost 3 bases, V lost 4 bases, and 5 bases had no gene match. The CDR3 length is 14 residues. DNA for the CDR3: TGTGCCAGCAGTGGACAGGGGCGAAACTACGAGCAGTACGTC. The encoded protein is CASSGQGRNYEQYV.

The chain is built from TRBV6-2 or TRBV6-3 and TRBJ2-7, with D unresolved. Trimming pared 0 bases from V and 0 bases from J, leaving 3 bases between. Germline assignment: CDR1 MNHEY and CDR2 SVGEGT. This CDR3 has 13 residues. CDR3 coding DNA: TGTGCCAGCAGTTACTCGGTCTCCTACGAGCAGTACGTC. The encoded protein is CASSYSVSYEQYV.

The chain carries TRBV3-1 (or the pseudogene TRBV3-2) and TRBJ1-1; D is ambiguous. The CDR3 covers 13 residues. Germline V gene data show CDR1 as LGHDT and CDR2 as YNNKEL (reference sequence). Between the trimmed V and J ends, which lost 9 bases and 0 bases, there was a span of 11 bases. The CDR3 bases are TGTGCCAGTAGCGACCTAATGAACACTGAAGCTTTCTTT. This translates into CASSDLMNTEAFF.

V usage is TRBV5-1 and J usage is TRBJ1-2; maybe TRBD1 (5 bases). Germline V gene sequence: CDR1 SGHRS, CDR2 YFSETQ. The germline V and J ends were trimmed by 4 bases and 5 bases, with 30 bases remaining between them. The CDR3 sequence is 19 residues long. The CDR3 protein is CASSLDGAGLSEWLYGYTF. The CDR3 DNA follows: TGCGCCAGCAGCCTTGACGGGGCTGGGCTCTCCGAGTGGCTTTATGGCTACACCTTC.

The genes are TRBV6-5 and TRBJ1-2; D call uncertain. CDR1 and CDR2 from the germline V gene are MNHEY and SVGAGI. The CDR3 extends over 14 amino acids. Between the trimmed V and J ends, which lost 2 bases and 2 bases, there was a span of 9 bases. As DNA, the CDR3 is TGTGCCAGCAGTTACGGTACCGGAAACTATGGCTACACCTTC. It encodes CASSYGTGNYGYTF.

The chain recombines TRBV28 with TRBJ2-3, with 15 bases lining up with TRBD2. Germline V CDR1 and CDR2: MDHEN, SYDVKM. The CDR3 covers 18 residues. After removal of 4 bases from V and 1 base from J, the junction contained 6 bases not matched to a gene. CDR3 DNA sequence: TGTGCCAGCAGTTCCGGGACTAGCGGGGGGCTCCGCACAGATACGCAGTATTTT. Translated, it gives CASSSGTSGGLRTDTQYF.

This chain connects TRBV4-3 to TRBJ1-1; D may be TRBD1 (6 bases). V was cut by 3 bases and J by 12 bases, with 17 bases left in between. The CDR3 consists of 13 residues. CDR1 is LGHNA and CDR2 is YSLEER in the germline V gene. This CDR3 is CASSHEQGTLTFF. CDR3 bases: TGCGCCAGCAGCCATGAACAGGGTACGTTAACTTTCTTT.

In DNA form, the CDR3 reads TGTGCCAGCAGTGAAGCCCCCCCCGGGGGCTTTCAGAACATTCAGTACTTC. Its protein is CASSEAPPGGFQNIQYF. This rearrangement joins TRBV6-1 to TRBJ2-4; D possibly uses TRBD1 or TRBD2 (6 bases each). Germline assignment: CDR1 MNHNS and CDR2 SASEGT. Trimming cost V 0 bases and J 7 bases, with 19 bases left between them. There are 17 residues in the CDR3.

The V gene is TRBV5-6, the J gene TRBJ2-5; no clear D. Per germline, CDR1 SGHDT and CDR2 YYEEEE. V was clipped by 1 base and J by 3 bases, with 4 bases between them. CDR3 size: 12 residues. In nucleotides, the CDR3 is TGTGCCAGCAGCTTGCTCGAAGAGACCCAGTACTTC. Translated: CASSLLEETQYF.

The chain employs TRBV19 and TRBJ2-1; 8 bases are shared with TRBD1. Trimming at V came to 5 bases and at J to 4 bases, leaving 10 bases not matched to a gene. Germline values: CDR1 LNHDA, CDR2 SQIVND (reference sequence). The CDR3 runs to 16 residues. CDR3 DNA: TGTGCCAGTAGTCCTGGACAGGGTGGGATTTACAATGAGCAGTTCTTC. As protein: CASSPGQGGIYNEQFF.

J is TRBJ1-1 and V is TRBV10-3, with TRBD1 identical over 7 bases. The junction had 2 bases not matched to a gene; V was cut back by 2 bases and J by 11 bases. The CDR3 sequence is 11 residues long. Germline lookup yields CDR1 ENHRY and CDR2 SYGVKD. DNA of the CDR3: TGTGCCATCAGTGAGCAGGGGGGTGCTTTCTTT. Protein product: CAISEQGGAFF.

The chain combines TRBV7-6 with TRBJ1-1; D not certain. The length of the CDR3 is 15 residues. Germline CDR1 and CDR2: SGHVS and FNYEAQ. Trimming took off 6 bases at V and 0 bases at J, with 14 bases between the two ends. CDR3 residues: CASSPLSGMNTEAFF. The CDR3 DNA reads as TGTGCCAGCAGTCCACTAAGCGGTATGAACACTGAAGCTTTCTTT.

The gene calls are TRBV19 and TRBJ2-7; D ambiguous. The CDR3 contains 13 residues. CDR1 and CDR2 from the germline V gene are LNHDA and SQIVND (reference sequence). The V and J ends lost 4 bases and 3 bases respectively, with 10 bases between them. CDR3 protein: CASSNAGYYEQYF. CDR3 in DNA: TGTGCCAGTAGTAACGCCGGATACTACGAGCAGTACTTC.

This clone was detected only once. This rearrangement joins TRBV7-2 to TRBJ2-7; possible D gene TRBD2, 5 bases. The CDR3 has 14 residues. V was clipped by 5 bases and J by 2 bases, with 13 bases between them. Germline-derived CDR1 and CDR2 are SGHTA and FQGNSA. The chain's CDR3 is CASSNPGLTYEQYF. For the CDR3, the DNA is TGTGCCAGCAGCAACCCGGGGTTGACCTACGAGCAGTACTTC. Looking up the rest from reference TRBV7-2 and TRBJ2-7 gives the full variable domain: GAGVSQSPSNKVTEKGKDVELRCDPISGHTALYWYRQSLGQGLEFLIYFQGNSAPDKSGLPSDRFSAERTGGSVSTLTIQRTQQEDSAVYLCASSNPGLTYEQYFGPGTRLTVT.

The chain combines TRBV3-1 (or the pseudogene TRBV3-2) with TRBJ2-3; tentatively, D is TRBD2 (6 bases). V shed 5 bases and J shed 1 base, with 13 bases lying between them. Germline V CDR1 and CDR2: LGHDT, YNNKEL (reference sequence). This CDR3 region has 15 residues. This chain's CDR3 is CASSGFGRRTDTQYF. As DNA, the CDR3 is TGTGCCAGCAGCGGTTTTGGGAGGCGCACAGATACGCAGTATTTT.

J is TRBJ2-3 and V is TRBV11-3; weak D call: TRBD1 (6 bases). V was trimmed by 0 bases and J by 0 bases, leaving 13 bases between them. This CDR3 is 17 amino acids long. Germline CDR1 is SGHNT and CDR2 is YENEEA. CDR3 loop: CASSLDSTGASTDTQYF. The DNA for the CDR3 is TGTGCCAGCAGCTTAGATTCGACAGGAGCGAGCACAGATACGCAGTATTTT. The variable domain in full, with the rest retrieved from reference TRBV11-3 and TRBJ2-3, is EAGVVQSPRYKIIEKKQPVAFWCNPISGHNTLYWYLQNLGQGPELLIRYENEEAVDDSQLPKDRFSAERLKGVDSTLKIQPAELGDSAVYLCASSLDSTGASTDTQYFGPGTRLTVL.

This chain links TRBV11-2 with TRBJ1-3; D remains unclear. CDR1 is SGHAT and CDR2 is FQNNGV in the germline V gene. The CDR3 contains 17 residues. V lost 2 bases and J lost 0, with 14 bases in between. In DNA form, the CDR3 reads TGTGCCAGCAGCTTAAGTTTGCAGGCGAGCTCTGGAAACACCATATATTTT. Protein: CASSLSLQASSGNTIYF. Full variable domain (remainder filled in from reference TRBV11-2 and TRBJ1-3): EAGVAQSPRYKIIEKRQSVAFWCNPISGHATLYWYQQILGQGPKLLIQFQNNGVVDDSQLPKDRFSAERLKGVDSTLKIQPAKLEDSAVYLCASSLSLQASSGNTIYFGEGSWLTVV.

The chain uses TRBV6-2 or TRBV6-3 and TRBJ2-3, with 11 bases lining up with TRBD2. Germline CDR1 reads MNHEY; CDR2 reads SVGEGT. The CDR3 has 20 amino acids. The trim removed 0 bases at V and 4 bases at J, leaving 15 bases unmatched. DNA for the CDR3: TGTGCCAGCAGTTACTCGATTAAGCTTCTGACTAGCGGGACTCCAGATACGCAGTATTTT. Translated, it gives CASSYSIKLLTSGTPDTQYF.

The chain couples TRBV11-3 to TRBJ2-3; D remains unclear. Germline CDR1 is SGHNT and CDR2 is YENEEA. The CDR3 length is 16 residues. The V and J ends lost 0 bases and 3 bases respectively, with 13 bases between them. CDR3 nucleotides: TGTGCCAGCAGCTTAGATCTGTGGCCAAGGACAGATACGCAGTATTTT. Amino acid sequence: CASSLDLWPRTDTQYF.

This sequence joins TRBV4-3 and TRBJ2-7; 14 bases are a match to TRBD2. V gave up 0 bases and J gave up 1 base; unmatched junction bases: 8. This CDR3 has 19 residues. The germline gives CDR1 LGHNA, CDR2 YSLEER. For the CDR3, the DNA is TGCGCCAGCAGCCAAGATCTGACTAGCGGGGGGGCCACTTCCTACGAGCAGTACTTC. Amino acids: CASSQDLTSGGATSYEQYF.

The CDR3 here is CASSQVPQSGNTIYF. The DNA for the CDR3 is TGTGCCAGCAGCCAAGTCCCACAGTCTGGAAACACCATATATTTT. The chain joins TRBV3-1 (or the pseudogene TRBV3-2) to TRBJ1-3, with unresolved D. Germline assignment: CDR1 LGHDT and CDR2 YNNKEL (reference sequence). The CDR3 contains 15 residues. V was cut by 1 base and J by 1 base, with 8 bases left in between.

V and J are TRBV4-1 and TRBJ1-1; D remains ambiguous. V lost 1 base, J lost 5 bases, and 14 bases lay in between. This CDR3 spans 15 amino acids. CDR1 and CDR2 (germline): MGHRA, YSYEKL. CDR3 DNA: TGCGCCAGCAGCCAAGGTTCTAGAACGGTGACTGAAGCTTTCTTT. The encoded protein is CASSQGSRTVTEAFF.

This clone was detected only once. The CDR3 loop reads CASSSGFDYEQYF. The CDR3 nucleotides are TGTGCCAGCAGTAGCGGGTTTGACTACGAGCAGTACTTC. The V and J genes are TRBV2 and TRBJ2-7; tentative D call: TRBD2 (6 bases). The CDR3 has 13 amino acids. V gave up 5 bases and J gave up 3 bases, with 11 bases separating them. Germline CDR1 reads SNHLY; CDR2 reads FYNNEI. Together with reference TRBV2 and TRBJ2-7, the CDR3 gives the full variable domain: EPEVTQTPSHQVTQMGQEVILRCVPISNHLYFYWYRQILGQKVEFLVSFYNNEISEKSEIFDDQFSVERPDGSNFTLKIRSTKLEDSAMYFCASSSGFDYEQYFGPGTRLTVT.

The rearrangement uses TRBV10-3 and TRBJ1-2; D is uncertain. V was trimmed by 0 bases and J by 2 bases, leaving 7 bases between them. This CDR3 has 14 amino acids. The germline gives CDR1 ENHRY, CDR2 SYGVKD. CDR3: CAISESRQNYGYTF. Here the CDR3 DNA reads TGTGCCATCAGTGAGTCACGGCAAAACTATGGCTACACCTTC.

This chain uses TRBV18 with TRBJ1-1; D remains unclear. The CDR3 has 13 amino acids. The V end lost 6 bases, the J end lost 1 base, and 9 bases lay between the germline ends. Germline CDR1 KGHSH, CDR2 LQKENI. The DNA for the CDR3 is TGTGCCAGCTCCCCAACACGGAACACTGAAGCTTTCTTT. This gives the protein CASSPTRNTEAFF.